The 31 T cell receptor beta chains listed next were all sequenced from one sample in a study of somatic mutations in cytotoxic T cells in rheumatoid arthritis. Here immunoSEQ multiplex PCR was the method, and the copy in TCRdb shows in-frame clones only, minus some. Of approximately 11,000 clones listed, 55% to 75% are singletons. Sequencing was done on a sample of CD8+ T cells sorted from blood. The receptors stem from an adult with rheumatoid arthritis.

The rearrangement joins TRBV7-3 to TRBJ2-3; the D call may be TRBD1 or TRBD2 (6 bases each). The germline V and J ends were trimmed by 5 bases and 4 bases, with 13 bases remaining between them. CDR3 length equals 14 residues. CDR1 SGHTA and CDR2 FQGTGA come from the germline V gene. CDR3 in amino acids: CASSPVGGADTQYF. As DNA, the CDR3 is TGTGCCAGCAGCCCCGTCGGGGGCGCAGATACGCAGTATTTT.

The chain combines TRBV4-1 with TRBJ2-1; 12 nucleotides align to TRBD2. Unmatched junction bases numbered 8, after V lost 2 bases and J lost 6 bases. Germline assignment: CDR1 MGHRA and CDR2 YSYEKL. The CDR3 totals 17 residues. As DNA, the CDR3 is TGCGCCAGCAGCCAAAGGGGCGCGGGACTAGCGGGCAATGAGCAGTTCTTC. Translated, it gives CASSQRGAGLAGNEQFF.

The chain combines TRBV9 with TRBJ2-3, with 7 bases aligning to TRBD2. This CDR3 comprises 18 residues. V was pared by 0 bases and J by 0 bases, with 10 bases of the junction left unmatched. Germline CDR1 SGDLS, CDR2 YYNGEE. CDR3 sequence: CASSVDSLGRGSTDTQYF. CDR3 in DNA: TGTGCCAGCAGCGTAGATTCGCTTGGGCGGGGGAGCACAGATACGCAGTATTTT. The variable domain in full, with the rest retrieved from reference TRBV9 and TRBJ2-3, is DSGVTQTPKHLITATGQRVTLRCSPRSGDLSVYWYQQSLDQGLQFLIQYYNGEERAKGNILERFSAQQFPDLHSELNLSSLELGDSALYFCASSVDSLGRGSTDTQYFGPGTRLTVL.

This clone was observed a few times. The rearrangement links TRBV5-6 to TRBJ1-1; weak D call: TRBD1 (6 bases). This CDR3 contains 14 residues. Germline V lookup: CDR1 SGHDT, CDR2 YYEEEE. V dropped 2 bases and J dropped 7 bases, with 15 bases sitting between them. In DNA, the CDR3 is TGTGCCAGCAGCTTTTCTCAGGGGCGCCGTGAAGCTTTCTTT. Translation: CASSFSQGRREAFF.

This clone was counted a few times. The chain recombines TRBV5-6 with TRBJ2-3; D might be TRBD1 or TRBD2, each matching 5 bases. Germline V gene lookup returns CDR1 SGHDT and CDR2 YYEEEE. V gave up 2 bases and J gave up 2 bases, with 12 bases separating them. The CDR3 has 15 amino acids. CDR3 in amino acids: CASSFPGRVTDTQYF. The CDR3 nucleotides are TGTGCCAGCAGCTTCCCGGGACGAGTCACAGATACGCAGTATTTT.

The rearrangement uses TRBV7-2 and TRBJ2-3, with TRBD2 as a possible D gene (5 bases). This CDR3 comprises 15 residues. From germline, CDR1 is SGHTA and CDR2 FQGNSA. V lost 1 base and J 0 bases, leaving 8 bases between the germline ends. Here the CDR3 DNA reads TGTGCCAGCAGCTTAGACCTAGCCAGCACAGATACGCAGTATTTT. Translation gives CASSLDLASTDTQYF.

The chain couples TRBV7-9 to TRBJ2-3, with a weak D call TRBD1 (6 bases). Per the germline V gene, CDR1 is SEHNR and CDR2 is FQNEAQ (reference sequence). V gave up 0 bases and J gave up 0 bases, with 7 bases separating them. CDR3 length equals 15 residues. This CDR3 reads CASSLAGASTDTQYF. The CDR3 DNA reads TGTGCCAGCAGCTTAGCGGGGGCAAGCACAGATACGCAGTATTTT.

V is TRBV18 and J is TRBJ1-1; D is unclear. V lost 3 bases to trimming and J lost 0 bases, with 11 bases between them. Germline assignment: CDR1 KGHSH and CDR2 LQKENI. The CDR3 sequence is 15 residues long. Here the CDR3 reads CASSPWVNMNTEAFF. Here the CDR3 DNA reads TGTGCCAGCTCACCGTGGGTCAACATGAACACTGAAGCTTTCTTT.

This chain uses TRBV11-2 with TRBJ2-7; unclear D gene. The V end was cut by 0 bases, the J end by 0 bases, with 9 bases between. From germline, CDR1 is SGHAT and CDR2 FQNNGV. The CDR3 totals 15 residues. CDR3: CASSLEGSFSYEQYF. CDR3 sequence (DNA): TGTGCCAGCAGCTTAGAAGGCAGCTTCTCCTACGAGCAGTACTTC.

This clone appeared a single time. The CDR3 reads CASSLVSGGISNTGELFF. In nucleotides, the CDR3 is TGTGCCAGCAGCTTAGTTTCAGGGGGCATATCGAACACCGGGGAGCTGTTTTTT. The rearrangement joins TRBV7-8 to TRBJ2-2, with 8 bases aligning to TRBD1. The CDR3 has 18 residues. CDR1 and CDR2 from the germline V gene are SGHVS and FQNEAQ. J gave up 0 bases and V 1 base, and 7 bases lay outside the gene matches.

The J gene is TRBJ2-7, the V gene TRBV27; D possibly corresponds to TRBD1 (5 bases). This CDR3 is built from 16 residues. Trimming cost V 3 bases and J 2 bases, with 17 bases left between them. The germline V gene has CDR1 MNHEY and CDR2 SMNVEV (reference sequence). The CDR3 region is CASSLAPWGGPYEQYF. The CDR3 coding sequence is TGTGCCAGCAGTTTGGCCCCATGGGGCGGACCCTACGAGCAGTACTTC.

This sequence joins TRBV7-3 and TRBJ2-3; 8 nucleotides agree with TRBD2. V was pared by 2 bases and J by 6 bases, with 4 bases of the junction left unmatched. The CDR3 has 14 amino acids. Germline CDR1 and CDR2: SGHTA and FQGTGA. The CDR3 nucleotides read TGTGCCAGCAGCTTAGGATCTAGCGGGGATACGCAGTATTTT. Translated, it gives CASSLGSSGDTQYF. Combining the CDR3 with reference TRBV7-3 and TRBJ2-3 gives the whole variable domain GAGVSQTPSNKVTEKGKYVELRCDPISGHTALYWYRQSLGQGPEFLIYFQGTGAADDSGLPNDRFFAVRPEGSVSTLKIQRTERGDSAVYLCASSLGSSGDTQYFGPGTRLTVL.

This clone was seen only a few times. The CDR3 is CSVVADSYEQYF. CDR3 nucleotides: TGCAGCGTTGTGGCGGACTCCTACGAGCAGTACTTC. This rearrangement joins TRBV29-1 to TRBJ2-7; D gene unclear. V lost 4 bases and J 0 bases, leaving 7 bases between the germline ends. The germline V gene has CDR1 SQVTM and CDR2 ANQGSEA. The CDR3 contains 12 residues.

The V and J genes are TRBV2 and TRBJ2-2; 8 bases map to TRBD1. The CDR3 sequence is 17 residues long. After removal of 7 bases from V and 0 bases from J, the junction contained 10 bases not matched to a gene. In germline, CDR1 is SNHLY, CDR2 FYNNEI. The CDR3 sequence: CASKLSPGGANTGELFF. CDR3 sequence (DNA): TGTGCCAGCAAACTGTCCCCAGGGGGCGCGAACACCGGGGAGCTGTTTTTT. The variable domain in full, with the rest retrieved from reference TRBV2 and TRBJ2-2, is EPEVTQTPSHQVTQMGQEVILRCVPISNHLYFYWYRQILGQKVEFLVSFYNNEISEKSEIFDDQFSVERPDGSNFTLKIRSTKLEDSAMYFCASKLSPGGANTGELFFGEGSRLTVL.

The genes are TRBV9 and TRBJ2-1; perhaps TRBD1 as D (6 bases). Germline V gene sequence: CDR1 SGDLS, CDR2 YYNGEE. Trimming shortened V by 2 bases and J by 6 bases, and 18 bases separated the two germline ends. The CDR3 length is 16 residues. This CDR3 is CASSVGPGLGGNEQFF. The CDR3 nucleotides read TGTGCCAGCAGCGTTGGACCGGGGCTAGGGGGCAATGAGCAGTTCTTC.

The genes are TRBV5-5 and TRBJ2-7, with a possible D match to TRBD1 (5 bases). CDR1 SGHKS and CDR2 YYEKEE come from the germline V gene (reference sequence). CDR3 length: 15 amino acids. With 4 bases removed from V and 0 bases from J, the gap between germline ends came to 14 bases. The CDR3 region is CASSMDIGRSYEQYF. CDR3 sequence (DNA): TGTGCCAGCAGCATGGACATTGGGCGCTCCTACGAGCAGTACTTC.

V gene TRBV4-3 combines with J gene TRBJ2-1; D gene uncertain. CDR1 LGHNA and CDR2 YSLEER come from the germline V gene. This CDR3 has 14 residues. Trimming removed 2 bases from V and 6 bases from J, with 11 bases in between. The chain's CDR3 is CASSQWVSGNEQFF. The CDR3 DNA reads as TGCGCCAGCAGCCAATGGGTTAGTGGCAATGAGCAGTTCTTC.

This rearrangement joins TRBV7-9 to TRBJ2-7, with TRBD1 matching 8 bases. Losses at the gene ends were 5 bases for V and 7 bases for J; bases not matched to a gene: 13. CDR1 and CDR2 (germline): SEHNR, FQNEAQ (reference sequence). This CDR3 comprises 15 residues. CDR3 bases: TGTGCCAGCAGCATTCCGGACGGACAGGGTAATGAGCAGTACTTC. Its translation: CASSIPDGQGNEQYF.

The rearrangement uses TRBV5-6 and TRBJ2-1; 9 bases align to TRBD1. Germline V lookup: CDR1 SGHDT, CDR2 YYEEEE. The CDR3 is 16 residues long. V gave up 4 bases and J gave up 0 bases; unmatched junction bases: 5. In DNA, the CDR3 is TGTGCCAGCAGCGTAGGACAGGGGAGCTCCTACAATGAGCAGTTCTTC. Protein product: CASSVGQGSSYNEQFF.

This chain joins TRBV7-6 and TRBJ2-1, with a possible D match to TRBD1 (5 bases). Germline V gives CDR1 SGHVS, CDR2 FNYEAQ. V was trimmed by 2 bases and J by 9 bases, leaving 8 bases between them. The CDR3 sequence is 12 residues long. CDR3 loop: CASSLQGGEQFF. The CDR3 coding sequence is TGTGCCAGCAGCTTACAGGGCGGTGAGCAGTTCTTC.

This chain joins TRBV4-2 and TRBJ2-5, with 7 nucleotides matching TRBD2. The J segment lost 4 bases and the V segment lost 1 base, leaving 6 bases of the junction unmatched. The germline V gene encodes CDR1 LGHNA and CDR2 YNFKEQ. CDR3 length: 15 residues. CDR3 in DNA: TGTGCCAGCAGCCAAGTGACGGGGGGTAGAGAGACCCAGTACTTC. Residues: CASSQVTGGRETQYF.

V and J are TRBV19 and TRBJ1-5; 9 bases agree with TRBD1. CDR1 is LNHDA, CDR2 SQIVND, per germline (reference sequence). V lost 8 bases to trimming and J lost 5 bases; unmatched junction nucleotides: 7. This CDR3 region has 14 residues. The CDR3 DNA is TGTGCCAGTGCTTCGGGACAGGGCTATCAGCCCCAGCATTTT. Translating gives CASASGQGYQPQHF.

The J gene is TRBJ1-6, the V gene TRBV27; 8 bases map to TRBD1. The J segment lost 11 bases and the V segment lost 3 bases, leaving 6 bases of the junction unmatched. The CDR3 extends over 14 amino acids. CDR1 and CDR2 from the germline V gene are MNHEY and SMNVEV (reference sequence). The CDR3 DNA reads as TGTGCCAGCAGTTTTTCAGGGGGCTATGCACCCCTCCACTTT. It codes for CASSFSGGYAPLHF.

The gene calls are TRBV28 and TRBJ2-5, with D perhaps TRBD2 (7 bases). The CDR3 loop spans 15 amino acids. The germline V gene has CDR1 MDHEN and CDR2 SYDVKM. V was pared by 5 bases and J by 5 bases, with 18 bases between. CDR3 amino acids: CASSPTEGGRETQYF. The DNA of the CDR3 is TGTGCCAGCAGTCCCACCGAGGGGGGGCGGGAGACCCAGTACTTC.

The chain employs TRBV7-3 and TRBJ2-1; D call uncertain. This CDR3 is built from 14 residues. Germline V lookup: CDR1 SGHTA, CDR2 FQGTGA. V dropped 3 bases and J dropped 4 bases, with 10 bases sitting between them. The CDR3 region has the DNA TGTGCCAGCAGCTTGAATCCAATTTACAATGAGCAGTTCTTC. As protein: CASSLNPIYNEQFF.

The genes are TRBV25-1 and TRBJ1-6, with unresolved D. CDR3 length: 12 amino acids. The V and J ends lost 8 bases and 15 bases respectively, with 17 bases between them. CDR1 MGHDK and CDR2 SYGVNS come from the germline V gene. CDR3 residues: CASGGEEIFLHF. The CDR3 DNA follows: TGTGCCAGCGGAGGAGAGGAAATCTTCCTCCACTTT.

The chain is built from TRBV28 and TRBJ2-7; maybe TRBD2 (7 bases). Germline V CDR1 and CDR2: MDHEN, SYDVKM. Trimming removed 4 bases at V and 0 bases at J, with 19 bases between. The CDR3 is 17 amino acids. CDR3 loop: CASSSGGGRRSSYEQYF. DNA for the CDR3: TGTGCCAGCAGTTCCGGCGGGGGCAGACGGAGCTCCTACGAGCAGTACTTC.

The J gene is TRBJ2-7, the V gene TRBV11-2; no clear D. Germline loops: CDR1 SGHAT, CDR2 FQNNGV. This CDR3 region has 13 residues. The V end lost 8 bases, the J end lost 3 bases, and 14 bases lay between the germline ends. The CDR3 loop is CASRTFGHYEQYF. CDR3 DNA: TGTGCCAGCCGGACGTTCGGCCACTACGAGCAGTACTTC. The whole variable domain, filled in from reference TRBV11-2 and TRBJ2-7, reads EAGVAQSPRYKIIEKRQSVAFWCNPISGHATLYWYQQILGQGPKLLIQFQNNGVVDDSQLPKDRFSAERLKGVDSTLKIQPAKLEDSAVYLCASRTFGHYEQYFGPGTRLTVT.

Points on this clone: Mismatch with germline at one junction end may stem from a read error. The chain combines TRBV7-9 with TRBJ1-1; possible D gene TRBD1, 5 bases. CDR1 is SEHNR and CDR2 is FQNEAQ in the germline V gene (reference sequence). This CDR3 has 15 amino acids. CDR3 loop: CASSGEGSLGTEAFF. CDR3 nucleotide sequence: TGCGCCAGCAGCGGGGAGGGGTCCCTGGGCACTGAAGCTTTCTTT.

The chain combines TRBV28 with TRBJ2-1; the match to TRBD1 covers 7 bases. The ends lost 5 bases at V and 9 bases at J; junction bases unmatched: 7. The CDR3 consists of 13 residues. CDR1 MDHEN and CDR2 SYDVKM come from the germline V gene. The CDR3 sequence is CASSPRGRREQFF. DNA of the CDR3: TGTGCCAGCAGTCCAAGGGGGCGCCGTGAGCAGTTCTTC.

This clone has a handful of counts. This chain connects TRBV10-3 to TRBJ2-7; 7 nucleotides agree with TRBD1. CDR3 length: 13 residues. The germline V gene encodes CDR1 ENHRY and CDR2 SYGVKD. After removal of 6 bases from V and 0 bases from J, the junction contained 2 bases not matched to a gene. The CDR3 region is CAISRDSSYEQYF. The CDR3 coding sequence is TGTGCCATCAGCCGGGACAGCTCCTACGAGCAGTACTTC.